The 24 T cell receptor beta chains reported below all come from one sample, sequenced in a study of T cells in Graves' hyperthyroidism and ophthalmopathy. Amplification of TCR beta CDR3 regions used RNA as the template. HTBI primers were employed in a first-round RT-PCR of the TCR CDR3. Via MiXCR, TCRdb re-called the multiplex PCR reads, giving one row per CDR3 protein. The sample yields over 150,000 distinct CDR3 sequences, about 17% seen once. The sequencing input was blood. The receptors originated from a woman in her forties or fifties with Graves' hyperthyroidism.

This clonotype has at least ten counts. The chain combines TRBV5-8 with TRBJ1-5; D unclear. V was pared by 0 bases and J by 4 bases, with 5 bases between. There are 13 residues in the CDR3. Looked up from germline, CDR1 is SGHTS and CDR2 is YDEGEE. This CDR3 reads CASSLDINQPQHF. The CDR3 nucleotides are TGTGCCAGCAGCTTGGACATTAATCAGCCCCAGCATTTT.

The gene calls are TRBV7-8 and TRBJ2-7; 7 positions match TRBD1. Per the germline V gene, CDR1 is SGHVS and CDR2 is FQNEAQ. This CDR3 spans 13 amino acids. Losses at the gene ends were 3 bases for V and 3 bases for J; bases not matched to a gene: 2. Here the CDR3 reads CASSFGTDYEQYF. The CDR3 region has the DNA TGTGCCAGCAGCTTTGGGACAGACTACGAGCAGTACTTC.

A few counts support this clonotype. Since a much larger clone is just one base distant, this may be a read error. The chain is built from TRBV7-9 and TRBJ1-1; D call uncertain. Trimming took 3 bases from V and 4 from J, leaving 6 bases between them. From germline, CDR1 is SEHNR and CDR2 FQNEAQ (reference sequence). This CDR3 comprises 12 residues. The CDR3 coding sequence is TGTGCCAGCAGCTTGAGCAGCACTGAAGCTTTCTTT. Its protein product is CASSLSSTEAFF.

This clonotype was observed a few times. Since a much larger clone is just one base distant, this may be a read error. The chain employs TRBV3-1 and TRBJ2-3; TRBD2 is a possible D gene (6 bases). CDR3 length: 12 amino acids. Germline V CDR1 and CDR2: LGHDT, YNNKEL (reference sequence). The CDR3 region is CAISHGGATQYF. Here the CDR3 DNA reads TGTGCCATCAGCCACGGAGGGGCTACGCAGTATTTT.

The J gene is TRBJ2-7, the V gene TRBV7-2, with TRBD2 matching 8 bases. The ends lost 2 bases at V and 3 bases at J; junction bases unmatched: 9. From germline, CDR1 is SGHTA and CDR2 FQGNSA. The CDR3 loop spans 16 amino acids. CDR3 residues: CASSLRTGGGYYEQYF. CDR3 DNA sequence: TGTGCCAGCAGCTTAAGGACGGGAGGGGGGTACTACGAGCAGTACTTC.

This clonotype appeared a few times. The CDR3 sequence: CSAIGGSGADYGYTF. DNA for the CDR3: TGCAGTGCGATAGGAGGATCGGGGGCGGACTATGGCTACACCTTC. The rearrangement uses TRBV20-1 and TRBJ1-2; D possibly corresponds to TRBD1 (6 bases). Germline V gene sequence: CDR1 DFQATT, CDR2 SNEGSKA (reference sequence). V was cut by 6 bases and J by 3 bases, with 20 bases left in between. The CDR3 contains 15 residues.

This clonotype was seen at least ten times. This chain links TRBV7-2 with TRBJ1-6, with TRBD1 identical over 9 bases. The ends lost 4 bases at V and 7 bases at J; junction bases unmatched: 11. The CDR3 totals 17 residues. Germline V gene sequence: CDR1 SGHTA, CDR2 FQGNSA. The DNA for the CDR3 is TGTGCCAGCAGCTCCGGGACAGGGACGCTGAACAATTCACCCCTCCACTTT. It is translated as CASSSGTGTLNNSPLHF.

This clonotype was counted a few times. The V gene is TRBV3-1, the J gene TRBJ2-1; a possible D gene is TRBD2 (6 bases). Looked up from germline, CDR1 is LGHDT and CDR2 is YNNKEL (reference sequence). The CDR3 extends over 17 amino acids. V gave up 1 base and J gave up 0 bases, with 13 bases separating them. The CDR3: CASSQGSGGSSYNEQFF. The CDR3 DNA follows: TGTGCCAGCAGCCAAGGGTCCGGGGGTAGCTCCTACAATGAGCAGTTCTTC.

This clonotype has a single count. This rearrangement joins TRBV4-3 to TRBJ1-1; tentative D call: TRBD1 (6 bases). CDR3 length: 14 residues. V was trimmed by 4 bases and J by 6 bases, leaving 15 bases between them. CDR1 and CDR2 from the germline V gene are LGHNA and YSLEER. CDR3 sequence (DNA): TGCGCCAGCAGCCCAGGGGCCAGGGGACCTGAAGCTTTCTTT. Translating gives CASSPGARGPEAFF.

This clonotype was recorded at least ten times. The chain is built from TRBV28 and TRBJ2-1; possibly TRBD2 for D (5 bases). Trimming stripped 6 bases from V and 12 bases from J, with 21 bases between. The CDR3 consists of 14 residues. Germline CDR1 MDHEN, CDR2 SYDVKM. DNA for the CDR3: TGTGCCAGCAGCAAAGACATGGGCCCGGGGTGGCAGTTCTTC. Amino acids: CASSKDMGPGWQFF. Full variable domain (missing parts from reference TRBV28 and TRBJ2-1): DVKVTQSSRYLVKRTGEKVFLECVQDMDHENMFWYRQDPGLGLRLIYFSYDVKMKEKGDIPEGYSVSREKKERFSLILESASTNQTSMYLCASSKDMGPGWQFFGPGTRLTVL.

This clonotype was counted ten times or more. The gene calls are TRBV20-1 and TRBJ2-3, with 10 bases that match TRBD2. The CDR3 is 14 residues long. Trimming cost V 4 bases and J 4 bases; bases outside gene matches: 5. Germline V lookup: CDR1 DFQATT, CDR2 SNEGSKA (reference sequence). In DNA, the CDR3 is TGCAGTGCTAAAGCGGGGGGGCCCTCAGATACGCAGTATTTT. It codes for CSAKAGGPSDTQYF.

The chain couples TRBV9 to TRBJ2-4; D is uncertain. CDR1 is SGDLS and CDR2 is YYNGEE in the germline V gene. The CDR3 has 15 amino acids. V lost 0 bases and J lost 2, with 9 bases in between. The CDR3 coding sequence is TGTGCCAGCAGCGTAGAGGGCTCAACCAAAAACATTCAGTACTTC. This gives the protein CASSVEGSTKNIQYF.

This clonotype occurred many times. The chain is built from TRBV2 and TRBJ1-5; D may be TRBD1 (5 bases). Germline CDR1 SNHLY, CDR2 FYNNEI. The CDR3 runs 12 residues. The V and J ends lost 8 bases and 9 bases respectively, with 14 bases between them. As DNA, the CDR3 is TGTGCCAGCGGGGGAGGGCAGCGGCCCCAGCATTTT. It encodes CASGGGQRPQHF.

This clonotype has at least ten counts. The CDR3: CASRRQGDTGELFF. The CDR3 nucleotides read TGTGCCAGCAGAAGACAGGGGGACACCGGGGAGCTGTTTTTT. V and J are TRBV6-1 and TRBJ2-2; 9 nucleotides align to TRBD1. This CDR3 has 14 residues. After removal of 6 bases from V and 3 bases from J, the junction contained 2 bases not matched to a gene. Germline V gene data show CDR1 as MNHNS and CDR2 as SASEGT.

The table lists this clonotype with many counts. The chain carries TRBV27 and TRBJ1-3; maybe TRBD1 (6 bases). V lost 8 bases to trimming and J lost 2 bases, with 13 bases between them. Germline V lookup: CDR1 MNHEY, CDR2 SMNVEV (reference sequence). The CDR3 contains 14 residues. As DNA, the CDR3 is TGTGCCAGCGGGAGGGGGGCAACTGGAAACACCATATATTTT. Translation: CASGRGATGNTIYF.

The chain combines TRBV2 with TRBJ2-1; 12 bases line up with TRBD2. The CDR3 is 16 amino acids. Germline V lookup: CDR1 SNHLY, CDR2 FYNNEI. J lost 4 bases, V lost 2 bases, and 3 bases had no gene match. The CDR3 nucleotides read TGTGCCAGCAGTGAAAAAGGACTAGCGGGGTACAATGAGCAGTTCTTC. Protein sequence: CASSEKGLAGYNEQFF.

This clonotype was recorded at least ten times. The chain joins TRBV12-3 or TRBV12-4 to TRBJ1-1; D gene unclear. Trimming removed 3 bases from V and 6 bases from J, with 8 bases in between. The CDR3 is 12 residues long. The CDR3 protein is CASSLMGSEAFF. The CDR3 DNA is TGTGCCAGCAGTTTGATGGGATCTGAAGCTTTCTTT.

This clonotype was observed a handful of times. The chain is built from TRBV18 and TRBJ2-7; TRBD2 is a possible D gene (6 bases). The CDR3 is 15 amino acids. V gave up 2 bases and J gave up 7 bases, with 18 bases separating them. Germline CDR1 and CDR2: KGHSH and LQKENI. The DNA for the CDR3 is TGTGCCAGCTCACCAGCCGGGACTTACCCTAGGGAGCAGTACTTC. The encoded protein is CASSPAGTYPREQYF.

This clonotype was counted many times. The V call is TRBV24-1, the J call TRBJ1-1; no definite D call. The CDR3 loop spans 10 amino acids. The V end lost 7 bases, the J end lost 13 bases, and 12 bases lay between the germline ends. Germline CDR1 reads KGHDR; CDR2 reads SFDVKD. The CDR3 coding sequence is TGTGCCACCAGGGGGAATAGGTTTTTCTTT. Translating gives CATRGNRFFF.

The chain recombines TRBV10-1 with TRBJ2-5; no definite D call. This CDR3 is built from 13 residues. CDR1 WNHNN and CDR2 SYGVQD come from the germline V gene (reference sequence). V was cut by 8 bases and J by 4 bases, with 14 bases left in between. Written as DNA, the CDR3 is TGCGCCAGCGCCCCAGGAGCACGAGAGACCCAGTACTTC. Translation: CASAPGARETQYF.

This clonotype was seen once. The rearrangement uses TRBV9 and TRBJ2-7; 7 positions match TRBD1. This CDR3 comprises 14 residues. From germline, CDR1 is SGDLS and CDR2 YYNGEE. With V trimmed by 4 bases and J by 5 bases, 9 bases remained unmatched. CDR3 amino acids: CASSIRQGWDEQYF. The CDR3 nucleotides are TGTGCCAGCAGCATACGACAGGGTTGGGACGAGCAGTACTTC.

In this sample, this clonotype turned up many times. The CDR3 sequence is CASSLGPGSSYEQYF. The DNA for the CDR3 is TGCGCCAGCAGCTTGGGTCCGGGTAGTTCCTACGAGCAGTACTTC. The chain uses TRBV5-1 and TRBJ2-7; no clear D gene. This CDR3 is 15 amino acids long. Germline values: CDR1 SGHRS, CDR2 YFSETQ. The V and J ends lost 0 bases and 1 base respectively, with 11 bases between them. Based on the CDR3 plus reference TRBV5-1 and TRBJ2-7, the full variable domain is KAGVTQTPRYLIKTRGQQVTLSCSPISGHRSVSWYQQTPGQGLQFLFEYFSETQRNKGNFPGRFSGRQFSNSRSEMNVSTLELGDSALYLCASSLGPGSSYEQYFGPGTRLTVT.

There are many counts of this clonotype. The rearrangement uses TRBV20-1 and TRBJ2-7; D not resolved. Germline CDR1 is DFQATT and CDR2 is SNEGSKA (reference sequence). Trimming shortened V by 4 bases and J by 0 bases, and 10 bases separated the two germline ends. The CDR3 is 13 residues long. CDR3 in DNA: TGCAGTGCTAATAACGGGCACTCCTACGAGCAGTACTTC. It yields the protein CSANNGHSYEQYF.

This clonotype was counted many times. V is TRBV11-2 and J is TRBJ2-7; D tentatively fits TRBD1 or TRBD2 (5 bases each). In germline, CDR1 is SGHAT, CDR2 FQNNGV. Trimming pared 4 bases from V and 3 bases from J, leaving 13 bases between. This CDR3 contains 14 residues. DNA of the CDR3: TGTGCCAGCAGCTACACGGGACCGGGCTACGAGCAGTACTTC. Its protein product is CASSYTGPGYEQYF.